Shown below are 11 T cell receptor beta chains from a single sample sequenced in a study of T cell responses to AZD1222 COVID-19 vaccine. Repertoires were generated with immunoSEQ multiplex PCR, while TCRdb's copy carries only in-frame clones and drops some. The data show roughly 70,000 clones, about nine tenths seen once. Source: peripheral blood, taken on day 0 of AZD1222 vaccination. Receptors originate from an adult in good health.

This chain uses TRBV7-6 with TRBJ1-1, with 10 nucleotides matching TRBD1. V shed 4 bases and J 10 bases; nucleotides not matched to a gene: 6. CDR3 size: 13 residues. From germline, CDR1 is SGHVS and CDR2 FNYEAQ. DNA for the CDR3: TGTGCCAGCAGCTCCAGACAGGGGGCAGGAGCTTTCTTT. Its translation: CASSSRQGAGAFF.

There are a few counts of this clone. The CDR3 protein is CAWAGTGDTSPLHF. In DNA form, the CDR3 reads TGTGCCTGGGCCGGGACAGGGGATACTTCACCCCTCCACTTT. V usage is TRBV30 and J usage is TRBJ1-6, with 10 bases aligning to TRBD1. Germline trimming cut 5 bases from V and 9 bases from J; bases unmatched to any gene: 7. Germline values: CDR1 GTSNPN, CDR2 SVGIG (reference sequence). The CDR3 length is 14 residues.

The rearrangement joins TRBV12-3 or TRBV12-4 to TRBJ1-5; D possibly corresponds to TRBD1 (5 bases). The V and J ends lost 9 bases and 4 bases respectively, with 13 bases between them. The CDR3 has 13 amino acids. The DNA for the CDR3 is TGTGCCAGTAAGGGACCGAAAAATCAGCCCCAGCATTTT. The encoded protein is CASKGPKNQPQHF.

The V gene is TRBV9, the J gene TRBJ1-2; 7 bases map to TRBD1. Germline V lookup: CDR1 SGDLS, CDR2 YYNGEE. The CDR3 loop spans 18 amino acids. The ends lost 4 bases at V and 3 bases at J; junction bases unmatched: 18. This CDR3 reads CASSPRSAGGYWDYGYTF. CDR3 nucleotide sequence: TGTGCCAGCAGCCCACGTTCAGCAGGGGGTTACTGGGACTATGGCTACACCTTC.

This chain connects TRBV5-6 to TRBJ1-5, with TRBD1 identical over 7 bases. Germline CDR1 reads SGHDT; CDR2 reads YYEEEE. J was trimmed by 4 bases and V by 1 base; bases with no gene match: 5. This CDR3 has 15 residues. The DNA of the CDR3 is TGTGCCAGCAGCTTGTGGGGACAGCGGAATCAGCCCCAGCATTTT. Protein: CASSLWGQRNQPQHF.

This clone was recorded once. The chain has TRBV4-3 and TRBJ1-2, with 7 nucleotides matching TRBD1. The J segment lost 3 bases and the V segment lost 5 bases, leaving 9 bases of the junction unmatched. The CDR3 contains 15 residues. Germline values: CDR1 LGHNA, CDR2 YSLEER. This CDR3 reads CASSKGAGGDYGYTF. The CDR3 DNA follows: TGCGCCAGCAGCAAAGGGGCAGGGGGTGACTATGGCTACACCTTC.

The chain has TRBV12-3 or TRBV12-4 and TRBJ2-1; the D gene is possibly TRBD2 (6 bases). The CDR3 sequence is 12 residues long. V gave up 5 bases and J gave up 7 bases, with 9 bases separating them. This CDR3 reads CASSLTSNEQFF. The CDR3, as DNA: TGTGCCAGCAGTCTGACTAGTAATGAGCAGTTCTTC.

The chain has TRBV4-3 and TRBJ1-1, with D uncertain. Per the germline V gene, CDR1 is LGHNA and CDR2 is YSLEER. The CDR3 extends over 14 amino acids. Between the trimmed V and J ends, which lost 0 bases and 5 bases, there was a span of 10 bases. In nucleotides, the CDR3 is TGCGCCAGCAGCCAAGATCCAACAAAGACTGAAGCTTTCTTT. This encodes CASSQDPTKTEAFF.

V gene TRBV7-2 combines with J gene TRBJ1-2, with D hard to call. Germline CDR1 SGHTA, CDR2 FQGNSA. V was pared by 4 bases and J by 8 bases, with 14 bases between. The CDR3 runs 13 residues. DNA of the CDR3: TGTGCCAGCAGCTCCGGGGAAACGGGGGGCTACACCTTC. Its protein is CASSSGETGGYTF.

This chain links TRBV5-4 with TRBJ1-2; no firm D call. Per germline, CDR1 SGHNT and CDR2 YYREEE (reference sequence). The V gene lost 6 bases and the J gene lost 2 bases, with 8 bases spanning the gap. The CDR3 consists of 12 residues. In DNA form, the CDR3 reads TGTGCCAGCATGTACGAGAACTATGGCTACACCTTC. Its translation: CASMYENYGYTF.

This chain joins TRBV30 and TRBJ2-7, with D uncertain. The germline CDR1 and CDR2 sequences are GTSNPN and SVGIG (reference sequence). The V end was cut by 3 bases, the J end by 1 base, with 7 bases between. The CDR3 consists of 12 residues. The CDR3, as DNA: TGTGCCTGGAGCGAGCGATCCTACGAGCAGTACTTC. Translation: CAWSERSYEQYF.